This record concerns one T cell receptor (beta chain) sequence. The CDR3 has 15 residues. V lost 6 bases, J lost 6 bases, and 10 bases stayed unmatched. Per the germline V gene, CDR1 is DFQATT and CDR2 is SNEGSKA (reference sequence). TCR beta CDR3 sequences were amplified from RNA transcripts. Using the HTBI primer set, a first-round RT-PCR was run on the TCR CDR3. MiXCR, applied by TCRdb to the multiplex PCR reads, yields one record per CDR3 protein. The data contain about 500,000 distinct CDR3 sequences, 15% to 20% of them singletons. This entry is derived from a study of T cells in Graves' hyperthyroidism and ophthalmopathy.

The sequence was collected from a woman aged 18-29 years with Graves' ophthalmopathy. Sequenced sample: blood. The gene calls are TRBV20-1 and TRBJ1-5, with 11 bases that match TRBD1. The CDR3 sequence is CSAPRTGGFGQPQHF. The CDR3 DNA reads as TGCAGTGCGCCAAGGACAGGGGGCTTCGGTCAGCCCCAGCATTTT.